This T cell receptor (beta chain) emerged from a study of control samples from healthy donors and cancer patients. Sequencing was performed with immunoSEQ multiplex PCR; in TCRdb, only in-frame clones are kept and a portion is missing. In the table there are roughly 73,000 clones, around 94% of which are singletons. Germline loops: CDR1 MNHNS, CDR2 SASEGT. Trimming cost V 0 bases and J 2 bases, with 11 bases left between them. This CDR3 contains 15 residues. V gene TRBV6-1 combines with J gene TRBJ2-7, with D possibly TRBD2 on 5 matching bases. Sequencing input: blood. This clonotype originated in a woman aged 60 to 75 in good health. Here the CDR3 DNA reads TGTGCCAGCAGTGAAGCTCACCTGGAGGCCTACGAGCAGTACTTC. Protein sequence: CASSEAHLEAYEQYF.